Sequencing of this T cell receptor (beta chain) was carried out in a study of T cell responses to AZD1222 COVID-19 vaccine. Findings and limits, study-wide: Just a handful of AZD1222 recipients tested seropositive at baseline. Among vaccine-associated CD4 TCRs, coverage spanned spike, with dominance at 160-218 and 743-854. Nearly half of spike-specific TCRs reportedly target unmutated variant regions. Samples come after the peak T cell response, not at day 14.

This CDR3 comprises 15 residues. Per germline, CDR1 KGHSH and CDR2 LQKENI. Trimming stripped 4 bases from V and 1 base from J, with 13 bases between. Here immunoSEQ multiplex PCR was the method, and the copy in TCRdb shows in-frame clones only, minus some. The table lists some 280,000 clones, around 93% of them singletons. Of note for this clone: Its specificity is not known.

The receptor's source is an adult who received the AZD1222 COVID-19 vaccine. The J gene is TRBJ1-1, the V gene TRBV18, with TRBD1 as a possible D gene (6 bases). Sample: peripheral blood, taken 28 days after the second AZD1222 dose. The CDR3 here is CASSLQQGGNTEAFF. CDR3 bases: TGTGCCAGCTCACTCCAACAGGGTGGGAACACTGAAGCTTTCTTT.